These 27 T cell receptor beta chains originate from one sample sequenced in a study of CD4 T cells in relation to SARS-CoV-2 and coronaviruses. Their target antigens are unknown. Produced via immunoSEQ multiplex PCR; TCRdb's table is partial and in-frame only. The sample has approximately 25,000 clones, about 79% seen once. CD4+ T cells from unexposed donors were obtained before the COVID-19 pandemic (2011-2018). After about 10 days of culture, CD4+ T cells were isolated. The sequenced sample consisted of CD4+ T cells from PBMCs, cultured in vitro. The receptor set was obtained from a human donor in good health.

This CDR3 reads CASSLGSTDTQYF. In nucleotides, the CDR3 is TGCGCCAGTTCATTGGGGAGCACAGATACGCAGTATTTT. This chain links TRBV10-1 with TRBJ2-3; D is unresolved. With 9 bases removed from V and 0 bases from J, the gap between germline ends came to 10 bases. The CDR3 is 13 amino acids. The germline V gene has CDR1 WNHNN and CDR2 SYGVQD (reference sequence).

The CDR3 coding sequence is TGCGCCAGCAGCCAAGGGCTAGCGGGCAGTAGCACAGATACGCAGTATTTT. The encoded protein is CASSQGLAGSSTDTQYF. This chain joins TRBV4-1 and TRBJ2-3, with TRBD2 matching over 8 bases. J lost 0 bases, V lost 1 base, and 6 bases had no gene match. From germline, CDR1 is MGHRA and CDR2 YSYEKL. The CDR3 length is 17 residues.

The V call is TRBV2, the J call TRBJ1-4; D not certain. Germline CDR1 SNHLY, CDR2 FYNNEI. V was trimmed by 5 bases and J by 10 bases, leaving 17 bases between them. The CDR3 has 14 residues. The CDR3 DNA follows: TGTGCCAGCAGTTTGGTCTCGGACCAAAGAAAACTGTTTTTT. Translating gives CASSLVSDQRKLFF.

The chain carries TRBV7-2 and TRBJ2-5; D not certain. V lost 5 bases to trimming and J lost 3 bases, with 7 bases between them. The V gene's germline CDR1 is SGHTA and CDR2 FQGNSA. The CDR3 is made up of 12 amino acids. The CDR3 nucleotides read TGTGCCAGCAGCCGGGCCAAAGAGACCCAGTACTTC. Its protein product is CASSRAKETQYF.

The gene calls are TRBV30 and TRBJ2-7, with D perhaps TRBD2 (6 bases). Germline CDR1 is GTSNPN and CDR2 is SVGIG (reference sequence). The V gene lost 3 bases and the J gene lost 6 bases, with 12 bases spanning the gap. The CDR3 has 12 amino acids. Written as DNA, the CDR3 is TGTGCCTGGAGGGCCAGGAGGGGCGAGCAGTACTTC. It yields the protein CAWRARRGEQYF.

V gene TRBV19 combines with J gene TRBJ2-3; D is unclear. The CDR3 extends over 13 amino acids. Trimming removed 7 bases at V and 0 bases at J, with 8 bases between. Looked up from germline, CDR1 is LNHDA and CDR2 is SQIVND (reference sequence). The CDR3 DNA follows: TGTGCCAGTACCAAATCTAGCACAGATACGCAGTATTTT. This sequence encodes CASTKSSTDTQYF.

This sequence joins TRBV24-1 and TRBJ2-1, with 7 bases lining up with TRBD1. V gave up 4 bases and J gave up 10 bases; unmatched junction bases: 9. Germline assignment: CDR1 KGHDR and CDR2 SFDVKD. The CDR3 runs to 14 residues. This CDR3 reads CATSDPTGVGEQFF. The CDR3 DNA reads as TGTGCCACCAGTGACCCCACAGGGGTTGGAGAGCAGTTCTTC.

The J gene is TRBJ1-5, the V gene TRBV12-5, with D possibly TRBD1 on 5 matching bases. Trimming shortened V by 1 base and J by 6 bases, and 10 bases separated the two germline ends. CDR1 LGHNT and CDR2 FRNRAP come from the germline V gene. This CDR3 contains 14 residues. In DNA form, the CDR3 reads TGTGCTAGTGGTTTGGACGCAGGGCCTCAGCCCCAGCATTTT. The encoded protein is CASGLDAGPQPQHF.

V and J are TRBV3-1 (or the pseudogene TRBV3-2) and TRBJ1-2; D gene unclear. Germline V gene sequence: CDR1 LGHDT, CDR2 YNNKEL (reference sequence). Trimming removed 1 base at V and 1 base at J, with 4 bases between. The CDR3 has 13 residues. The DNA for the CDR3 is TGTGCCAGCAGCCAAGCAGATAACTATGGCTACACCTTC. Translating gives CASSQADNYGYTF.

This sequence joins TRBV19 and TRBJ2-2, with a tentative D call TRBD2 (5 bases). Per the germline V gene, CDR1 is LNHDA and CDR2 is SQIVND (reference sequence). V was cut by 8 bases and J by 0 bases, with 16 bases left in between. There are 16 residues in the CDR3. The CDR3 bases are TGTGCCAGTGGGCGAGCGGACGGCCCGAACACCGGGGAGCTGTTTTTT. It codes for CASGRADGPNTGELFF.

The chain is built from TRBV6-5 and TRBJ2-5, with a possible D match to TRBD2 (6 bases). The length of the CDR3 is 13 residues. Germline CDR1 and CDR2: MNHEY and SVGAGI. The V end was cut by 8 bases, the J end by 1 base, with 11 bases between. CDR3 amino acids: CASGRGFQETQYF. CDR3 in DNA: TGTGCCAGCGGGCGGGGCTTCCAAGAGACCCAGTACTTC.

V gene TRBV23-1 combines with J gene TRBJ2-7; D may be TRBD1 (5 bases). TRBV23-1 is given ORF status, its function remaining uncertain. This CDR3 is 18 amino acids long. V was trimmed by 4 bases and J by 0 bases, leaving 22 bases between them. This chain's CDR3 is CASSRAGNSADSSYEQYF. In DNA form, the CDR3 reads TGCGCCAGCAGTCGTGCAGGGAATTCGGCGGATTCCTCCTACGAGCAGTACTTC.

About this clone itself: A much bigger clone sits one base away, suggesting this may be a read error. The genes are TRBV9 and TRBJ2-3; D remains ambiguous. Germline V gene lookup returns CDR1 SGDLS and CDR2 YYNGEE. V gave up 0 bases and J gave up 3 bases, with 2 bases separating them. CDR3 length: 12 residues. For the CDR3, the DNA is TGTGCCAGCAGCGTAGAAACAGATACGCAGTATTTT. Residues: CASSVETDTQYF.

The rearrangement links TRBV7-9 to TRBJ1-1; D not resolved. CDR1 is SEHNR and CDR2 is FQNEAQ in the germline V gene (reference sequence). V was cut by 3 bases and J by 1 base, with 6 bases left in between. The CDR3 loop spans 13 amino acids. CDR3 sequence: CASSFSRNTEAFF. The DNA for the CDR3 is TGTGCCAGCAGCTTTAGCAGGAACACTGAAGCTTTCTTT.

V is TRBV29-1 and J is TRBJ1-1; no reliable D call. V dropped 8 bases and J dropped 0 bases, with 16 bases sitting between them. The germline V gene has CDR1 SQVTM and CDR2 ANQGSEA. This CDR3 contains 14 residues. The CDR3 DNA reads as TGCAGCCCCGTGAGAAGACTCGTGAACACTGAAGCTTTCTTT. Amino acids: CSPVRRLVNTEAFF.

V and J are TRBV23-1 and TRBJ2-7, with D perhaps matching TRBD1 or TRBD2 (7 bases each). TRBV23-1 is sorted into the ORF group, with uncertain function. Trimming removed 8 bases from V and 7 bases from J, with 36 bases in between. CDR3 length: 19 residues. The chain's CDR3 is CASGPLGGGGDYGTGEQYF. CDR3 in DNA: TGCGCCAGCGGACCCTTGGGAGGGGGCGGTGATTATGGGACTGGGGAGCAGTACTTC.

The rearrangement links TRBV9 to TRBJ2-3; D is possibly TRBD2 (5 bases). V dropped 0 bases and J dropped 1 base, with 12 bases sitting between them. There are 16 residues in the CDR3. The germline V gene encodes CDR1 SGDLS and CDR2 YYNGEE. This CDR3 reads CASSVVGQRGTDTQYF. CDR3 nucleotide sequence: TGTGCCAGCAGCGTAGTTGGCCAGAGGGGCACAGATACGCAGTATTTT.

The J gene is TRBJ1-2, the V gene TRBV29-1, with D maybe TRBD1 (6 bases). Germline assignment: CDR1 SQVTM and CDR2 ANQGSEA. V gave up 4 bases and J gave up 4 bases, with 13 bases separating them. The CDR3 consists of 13 residues. CDR3 nucleotides: TGCAGCGTTGCGACACAGGGTACCTATGGCTACACCTTC. Its protein is CSVATQGTYGYTF.

The rearrangement uses TRBV5-5 and TRBJ2-2; 9 nucleotides agree with TRBD2. Germline values: CDR1 SGHKS, CDR2 YYEKEE (reference sequence). The CDR3 length is 17 residues. V trimming: 5 bases; J trimming: 3 bases; junction bases outside the gene matches: 11. The CDR3 DNA follows: TGTGCCAGCAGGTCACGGGGAGGCGGGGGGGACACCGGGGAGCTGTTTTTT. It encodes CASRSRGGGGDTGELFF.

The J gene is TRBJ2-5, the V gene TRBV4-3, with TRBD2 identical over 13 bases. Trimming removed 3 bases from V and 4 bases from J; junction bases left unmatched: 5. Germline lookup yields CDR1 LGHNA and CDR2 YSLEER. The CDR3 length is 16 residues. The CDR3 DNA reads as TGCGCCAGCAGCCAGGGACTAGCGGGAACTGGAGAGACCCAGTACTTC. Protein sequence: CASSQGLAGTGETQYF.

CDR3 loop: CASSPRRVLLASGNTIYF. Written as DNA, the CDR3 is TGTGCCAGTAGTCCCCGTCGTGTGCTCCTCGCCTCTGGAAACACCATATATTTT. The rearrangement uses TRBV19 and TRBJ1-3, with D hard to call. This CDR3 spans 18 amino acids. V lost 5 bases and J 0 bases, leaving 20 bases between the germline ends. Per the germline V gene, CDR1 is LNHDA and CDR2 is SQIVND (reference sequence).

This clone was counted between two and nine times. The chain couples TRBV4-3 to TRBJ1-1; D gene unclear. Looked up from germline, CDR1 is LGHNA and CDR2 is YSLEER. Trimming removed 3 bases at V and 2 bases at J, with 10 bases between. The CDR3 is 14 amino acids. CDR3 nucleotide sequence: TGCGCCAGCAGCCATGGAAGGGATAACACTGAAGCTTTCTTT. It translates to CASSHGRDNTEAFF.

This chain connects TRBV19 to TRBJ1-3; D is perhaps TRBD1 (5 bases). Germline V gives CDR1 LNHDA, CDR2 SQIVND (reference sequence). The CDR3 length is 13 residues. Trimming removed 6 bases at V and 1 base at J, with 7 bases between. Here the CDR3 DNA reads TGTGCCAGTAGAGGGGCTTCTGGAAACACCATATATTTT. Translating it yields CASRGASGNTIYF.

This chain links TRBV30 with TRBJ1-3; D gene ambiguous. Trimming pared 7 bases from V and 0 bases from J, leaving 16 bases between. This CDR3 spans 15 amino acids. CDR1 is GTSNPN, CDR2 SVGIG, per germline (reference sequence). CDR3 DNA sequence: TGTGCCTCCTCTCCAAGGGCGAGCTCTGGAAACACCATATATTTT. It yields the protein CASSPRASSGNTIYF. The full variable domain, rest sourced from reference TRBV30 and TRBJ1-3, is SQTIHQWPATLVQPVGSPLSLECTVEGTSNPNLYWYRQAAGRGLQLLFYSVGIGQISSEVPQNLSASRPQDRQFILSSKKLLLSDSGFYLCASSPRASSGNTIYFGEGSWLTVV.

This clone was found once. The rearrangement uses TRBV7-2 and TRBJ1-6; the D is unclear. The CDR3 is made up of 15 amino acids. Germline V gene data show CDR1 as SGHTA and CDR2 as FQGNSA. Trimming cost V 3 bases and J 5 bases, with 11 bases left between them. The CDR3 sequence is CASSLAGIDNSPLHF. The DNA of the CDR3 is TGTGCCAGCAGCTTGGCCGGAATCGATAATTCACCCCTCCACTTT. The whole variable domain, filled in from reference TRBV7-2 and TRBJ1-6, reads GAGVSQSPSNKVTEKGKDVELRCDPISGHTALYWYRQSLGQGLEFLIYFQGNSAPDKSGLPSDRFSAERTGGSVSTLTIQRTQQEDSAVYLCASSLAGIDNSPLHFGNGTRLTVT.

This clone was detected only once. Here the CDR3 omits its conserved ending phenylalanine or tryptophan, so a read error is the likely source. The DNA is omitted, as the CDR3 cannot be located on it reliably, and the CDR3 follows TCRdb's listing. The V call is TRBV25-1, the J call TRBJ1-4. A total of 8 residues make up the CDR3, ends included. The germline V gene encodes CDR1 MGHDK and CDR2 SYGVNS. The CDR3 sequence: CASSPAGM.

The CDR3 DNA reads as TGTGCCAGCAGCCGACGACGGGGCCTCACAGATACGCAGTATTTT. Its translation is CASSRRRGLTDTQYF. The V gene is TRBV11-2, the J gene TRBJ2-3; either TRBD1 or TRBD2 may fit D (5 bases each). The CDR3 sequence is 15 residues long. V was shortened by 5 bases and J by 2 bases, with 14 bases between the two germline ends. Germline V gives CDR1 SGHAT, CDR2 FQNNGV.